This T cell receptor beta chain was profiled in a study of control samples from healthy donors and cancer patients. From germline, CDR1 is ENHRY and CDR2 SYGVKD. The CDR3 sequence is 18 residues long. V lost 0 bases and J lost 0; bases outside the gene matches: 7. Sequencing was performed with immunoSEQ multiplex PCR; in TCRdb, only in-frame clones are kept and a portion is missing. The sample includes roughly 130,000 clones, roughly 94% of them seen just once. The receptor was isolated from a man aged 55-75 years with colorectal cancer. The J gene is TRBJ2-3, the V gene TRBV10-3, with TRBD2 matching over 9 bases. The sequenced sample consisted of PBMCs. CDR3 coding DNA: TGTGCCATCAGTGAGTCGGGGACTAGCCCGGTAAGCACAGATACGCAGTATTTT. Protein sequence: CAISESGTSPVSTDTQYF.